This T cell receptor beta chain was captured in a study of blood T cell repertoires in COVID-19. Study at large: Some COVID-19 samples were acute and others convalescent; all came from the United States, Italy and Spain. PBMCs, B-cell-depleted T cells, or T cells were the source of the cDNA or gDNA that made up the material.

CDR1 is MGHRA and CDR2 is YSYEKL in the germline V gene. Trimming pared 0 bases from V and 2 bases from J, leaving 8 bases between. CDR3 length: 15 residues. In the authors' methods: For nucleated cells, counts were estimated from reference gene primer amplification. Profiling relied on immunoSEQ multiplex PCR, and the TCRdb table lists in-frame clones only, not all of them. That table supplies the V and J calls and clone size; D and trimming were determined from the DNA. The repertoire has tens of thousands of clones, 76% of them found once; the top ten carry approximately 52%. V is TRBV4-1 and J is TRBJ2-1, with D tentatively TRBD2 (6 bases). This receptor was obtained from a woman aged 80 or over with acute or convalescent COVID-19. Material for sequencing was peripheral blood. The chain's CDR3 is CASSQDRRAYNEQFF. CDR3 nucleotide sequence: TGCGCCAGCAGCCAAGATCGGAGGGCCTACAATGAGCAGTTCTTC.